This entry lists 7 T cell receptor beta chains sequenced from one sample in a study of blood T cell repertoires in COVID-19. TCRdb keeps only in-frame clones here, not all; method: immunoSEQ multiplex PCR. The top ten clones hold about 3.9% of a sample with approximately 210,000 clones, 82% of them seen once. Sample: peripheral blood. The receptors shown here come from a woman older than 75 with acute or convalescent COVID-19.

CDR3 region: CASSLANTGRLAFF. Here the CDR3 DNA reads TGTGCCAGCAGCTTAGCGAATACGGGTCGCTTGGCTTTCTTT. The chain employs TRBV7-2 and TRBJ1-1; D remains unclear. The V gene lost 0 bases and the J gene lost 11 bases, with 16 bases spanning the gap. The germline V gene encodes CDR1 SGHTA and CDR2 FQGNSA. This CDR3 has 14 amino acids.

The CDR3 loop reads CSASFHAGARFRGSPLHF. The CDR3 bases are TGCAGTGCTAGTTTCCACGCAGGGGCGCGCTTTAGAGGCTCACCCCTCCACTTT. J is TRBJ1-6 and V is TRBV20-1; TRBD1 might be the D (6 bases). V gave up 3 bases and J gave up 10 bases, with 28 bases separating them. Germline V gene data show CDR1 as DFQATT and CDR2 as SNEGSKA (reference sequence). The CDR3 has 18 residues.

The J gene is TRBJ2-7, the V gene TRBV28; 11 bases are shared with TRBD1. The CDR3 has 14 amino acids. Germline CDR1 is MDHEN and CDR2 is SYDVKM. J was trimmed by 1 base and V by 7 bases; bases with no gene match: 3. This CDR3 reads CASKRDRGSYEQYF. DNA of the CDR3: TGTGCCAGCAAACGGGACAGGGGGTCCTACGAGCAGTACTTC.

The chain uses TRBV7-2 and TRBJ2-3; a possible D gene is TRBD2 (5 bases). The CDR3 extends over 15 amino acids. V was trimmed by 6 bases and J by 5 bases, leaving 18 bases between them. Germline CDR1 is SGHTA and CDR2 is FQGNSA. CDR3 residues: CASRTNSGEKDTQYF. CDR3 DNA: TGTGCCAGCAGAACTAATTCTGGGGAGAAAGATACGCAGTATTTT.

As concerns this clone: The limits of the CDR3 on the DNA are not certain, so only TCRdb's listed CDR3 is given. This chain uses TRBV5-6 with TRBJ2-3; no check of the table's D call, TRBD2, against the DNA was made. Germline CDR1 SGHDT, CDR2 YYEEEE. The CDR3 totals 15 residues, both ends included. The CDR3: CASSLEVGGGSKRYF.

V and J are TRBV20-1 and TRBJ2-1; D possibly corresponds to TRBD2 (6 bases). Germline-derived CDR1 and CDR2 are DFQATT and SNEGSKA (reference sequence). V shed 3 bases and J shed 4 bases, with 10 bases lying between them. The CDR3 is 13 amino acids. The DNA for the CDR3 is TGCAGTGCTAGTCCGGGACTTTACAATGAGCAGTTCTTC. Protein product: CSASPGLYNEQFF.

The rearrangement links TRBV5-4 to TRBJ2-5; possibly TRBD1 for D (6 bases). V was pared by 2 bases and J by 3 bases, with 8 bases between. Germline V gene lookup returns CDR1 SGHNT and CDR2 YYREEE (reference sequence). This CDR3 has 13 amino acids. The CDR3 sequence is CASSLNREETQYF. As DNA, the CDR3 is TGTGCCAGCAGCTTAAACAGGGAAGAGACCCAGTACTTC.